These T cell receptor beta chains were read from a single sample in a study of blood T cell repertoires in COVID-19. Method: immunoSEQ multiplex PCR; TCRdb's copy keeps in-frame clones and lacks some. The table includes around 270,000 clones, 80% to 90% detected once. What was sequenced was PBMCs or T cells enriched from blood (not recorded which). These receptor sequences come from a woman aged 25 to 45 who had recovered from COVID-19. CDR3s leave out the opening cysteine and the closing phenylalanine or tryptophan. Not every row has a clone size; where given, it reads once, few, many or a size class.

V,size,CDR3
TRBV25-1,.,ASSAIVTNTEAF
TRBV7-9,.,ASTQGTLLYGYT
TRBV5-1,.,ASSSVGTEAF
TRBV20-1,.,SASRGTSGEFGETQY
TRBV5-6,.,ASSPGQTLPYEQY
TRBV7-9,.,ASSLALRAGGVESF
TRBV9,.,ASSALLPGQGSYGYT
TRBV28,.,ASSRGQGASGNTIY
TRBV6-4,.,ASSATERGTEAF
TRBV28,.,ASTADREKTEAF
TRBV4-1,few,ASSQYENSNQPQH
TRBV5-5,few,ASSWGRPGPQPQH
TRBV12-3/TRBV12-4,.,ASSSGPGYT
TRBV19,.,ASSIWGRGYNEQF
TRBV7-9,.,ASSLGQGFDEKLF
TRBV3-1/TRBV3-2,.,ASSRRTSGRAQY
TRBV18,.,ASSPIFTGGGDTQY
TRBV7-6,.,ASSWGQLVSGETQY
TRBV19,.,ASTPRGFSYNEQF
TRBV30,.,AWSVQGGSSYNSPLH
TRBV3-1/TRBV3-2,.,ASSKWDSNYGYT
TRBV11-2,.,ASRTKTGVNSPLH
TRBV6-4,.,ASSPSSGGTDTQY
TRBV21-1,.,ASSKARGFGDEQY
TRBV19,.,ASSLGGFAGNTIY
TRBV19,.,ASSKGRLAGYNEQF
TRBV18,once,ASSISGGANEQF
TRBV18,.,ASSPRGGARETQY
TRBV24-1,.,ATSRGPEAF
TRBV4-2,once,ASSQGTSGRALNTGELF
TRBV5-6,.,ASSSPGQAEETQY
TRBV3-1/TRBV3-2,once,ASSQGRLAVNEQF
TRBV5-1,.,ASSPEAEDEQF
TRBV25-1,.,ASSEYRDIQY
TRBV6-1,few,ASSERVLAGSHEQF
TRBV27,.,ASSFSLYTEAF
TRBV3-1/TRBV3-2,.,ASSQVRGSTDTQY
TRBV29-1,.,SVEGQAQETQY
TRBV4-1,.,ASSPGQGSIYEQY
TRBV7-6,.,ASSLGTSGGGTDTQY
TRBV28,.,ASSLSDFGIHGYT
TRBV2,.,ASSPGQNLGAQH
TRBV7-8,.,ASSFVPSGLTYNEQF
TRBV6-5,.,ASSYSWTADQPQH
TRBV18,.,ASSPMGGQGRRNTGELF
TRBV19,few,ASSTGDSTYEQY
TRBV6-5,.,ASRRPGDSLYGYT
TRBV7-9,.,ASRPGTSNSYNEQF